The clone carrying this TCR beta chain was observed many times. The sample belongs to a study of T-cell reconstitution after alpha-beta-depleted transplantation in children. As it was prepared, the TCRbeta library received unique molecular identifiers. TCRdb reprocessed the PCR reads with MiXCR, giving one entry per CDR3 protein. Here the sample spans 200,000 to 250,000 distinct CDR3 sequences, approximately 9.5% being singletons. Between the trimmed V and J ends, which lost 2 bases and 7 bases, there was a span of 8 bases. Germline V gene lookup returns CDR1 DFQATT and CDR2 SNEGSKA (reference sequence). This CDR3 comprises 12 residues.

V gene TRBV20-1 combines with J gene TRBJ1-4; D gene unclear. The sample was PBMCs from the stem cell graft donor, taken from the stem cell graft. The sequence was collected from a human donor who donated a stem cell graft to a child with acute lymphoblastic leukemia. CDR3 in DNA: TGCAGTGCTAGACGATCAGGTGAAAAACTGTTTTTT. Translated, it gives CSARRSGEKLFF.